This TCR beta chain was profiled in a study of tumor-infiltrating lymphocytes in primary liver carcinoma. Study conclusions and caveats: Blood fell significantly below tumors in its top-250-clone fraction (p = 0.039). CD8+ and CD4+ repertoires went uncompared, the samples being bulk unsorted.

On this clonotype itself: Its specificity is unknown. A single base separates this from a much larger clone, so it may be a read error.

Reverse transcription of 500 to 650 ng total RNA with a constant-region primer produced TCR beta cDNA. Employing slightly modified ARM-PCR, three nested multiplex PCR rounds were run, and these gave rise to the TCR beta libraries. The first two PCR rounds, around 10 cycles each, used TRBV1-TRBV30 forward primers and a C-beta reverse primer. TCRdb called the multiplex PCR reads again in MiXCR, with one record for every CDR3 protein. The sample carries hundreds of thousands of distinct CDR3 sequences, roughly 60% recorded once. CDR3 length: 14 amino acids. The germline CDR1 and CDR2 sequences are MNHNY and SVGAGI (reference sequence). The study extracted blood RNA from unsorted whole blood and also extracted germline DNA. Every patient had chronic HBV infection and was treatment-naive. Preoperatively, peripheral blood was drawn, approximately 4 milliliters in total.

Sequencing used peripheral blood. The genes are TRBV6-6 and TRBJ2-5, with D maybe TRBD2 (7 bases). This TCR derives from a man in his forties with primary liver carcinoma and hepatitis B virus infection. The CDR3 bases are TGTGCCAGCAGTTACCGGGGGGCCCAAGGGACCCAGTACTTC. Amino acids: CASSYRGAQGTQYF.